This section outlines one TCR beta chain sequence together with its context. The junction departs from the called germline gene at one end, perhaps through a read error. The sample contains more than one DNA sequence encoding this CDR3. The nonmyeloablative bone marrow transplants came from related graft donors, with transient mixed chimerism. This sample was taken from a study of Tregs in tolerant kidney transplant recipients. The CDR3 sequence is 18 residues long. Germline-derived CDR1 and CDR2 are SGHRS and YFSETQ. Profiling relied on immunoSEQ multiplex PCR, and the TCRdb table lists in-frame clones only, not all of them. The table lists approximately 50,000 clones, about 91% of them singletons, with over 12% in the top ten.

This sequence was found in a human patient who received a combined kidney and bone marrow transplant. The graft donor may have contributed some T cells. The source was CD8+ T cells from blood (PBMCs), collected 24 months after the transplant. V usage is TRBV5-1 and J usage is TRBJ2-4; 13 positions match TRBD2. CDR3 DNA sequence: TGCGCCAGCAGCTTGACTAGCGGGGGGGCCTGGACCAAAAATATTCAGTACTTC. The encoded protein is CASSLTSGGAWTKNIQYF.